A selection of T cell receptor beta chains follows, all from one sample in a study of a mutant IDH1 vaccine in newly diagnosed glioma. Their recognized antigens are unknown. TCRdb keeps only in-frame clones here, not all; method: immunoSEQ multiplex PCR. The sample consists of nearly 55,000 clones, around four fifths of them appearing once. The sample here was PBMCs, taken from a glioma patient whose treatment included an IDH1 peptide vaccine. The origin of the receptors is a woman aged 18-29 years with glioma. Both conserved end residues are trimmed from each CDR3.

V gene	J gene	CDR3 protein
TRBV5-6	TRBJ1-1	ASIEGREWGNTEAF
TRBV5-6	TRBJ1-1	ASSLEGSTEAF
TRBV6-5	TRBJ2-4	ASSTRTEYPNIQY
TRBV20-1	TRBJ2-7	SARRENEQY
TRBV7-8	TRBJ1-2	ASSLEGSNYGYT
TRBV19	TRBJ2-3	ASSLGQSYTDTQY
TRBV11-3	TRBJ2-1	ASSSRQGYYNEQF
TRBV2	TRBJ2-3	ASGQRSATDTQY
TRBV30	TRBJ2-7	AWSPPSGTYEQY
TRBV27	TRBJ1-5	ASSFRGSEQPQH
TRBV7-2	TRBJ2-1	ASSPKVASASYNEQF
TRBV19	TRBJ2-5	ASGGSGETQY
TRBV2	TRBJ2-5	ASRGLAGGPETQY
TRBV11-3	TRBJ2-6	ASSVRGPGANVLT
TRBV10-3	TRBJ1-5	AISEYWAPDQPQH
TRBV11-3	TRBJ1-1	ASSPQTLGITEAF
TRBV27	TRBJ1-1	ASSFRQRNTEAF
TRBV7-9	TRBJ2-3	ASSLIGPTSTDTQY
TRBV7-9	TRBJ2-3	ASSFRAGPTDTQY
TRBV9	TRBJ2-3	ASSPHSGRAGDTQY
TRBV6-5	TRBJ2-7	ASSYSAGQGRYEQY
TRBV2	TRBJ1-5	ASRTDLQPQH
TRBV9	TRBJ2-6	ASWGVPRGGTGANVLT
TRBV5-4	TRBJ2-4	ASSPRTGENIQY
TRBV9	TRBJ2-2	ASRPDGGVGPGYTGELF
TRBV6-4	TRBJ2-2	ASSDRGANTGELF
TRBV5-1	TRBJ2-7	ASSFGQGALEQY
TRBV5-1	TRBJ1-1	ASSFKGQNTEAF
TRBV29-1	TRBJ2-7	SVELVGAGEQY
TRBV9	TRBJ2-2	ASSMTGFLTGELF
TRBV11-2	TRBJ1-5	ASSLGGTQPQH
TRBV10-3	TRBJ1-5	AISLSADNQPQH
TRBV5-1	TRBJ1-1	ASSPTGANTEAF
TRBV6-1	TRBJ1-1	ASSEGGGGRGTEAF
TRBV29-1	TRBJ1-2	SVGPRQAPENGYT
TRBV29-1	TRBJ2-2	SGGWGMVGGELF
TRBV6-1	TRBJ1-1	ASWVNTEAF
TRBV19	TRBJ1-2	ASSRGQTSDGYT
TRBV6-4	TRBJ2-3	ASSDSVGSTDTQY
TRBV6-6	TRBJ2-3	ASSYNTDTQY
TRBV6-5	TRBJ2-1	ASREGNEQF
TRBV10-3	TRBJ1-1	AISFGGKLNTEAF
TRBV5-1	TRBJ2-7	ASSWTRTSASYEQY
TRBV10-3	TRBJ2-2	AISEAAGAPNTGELF
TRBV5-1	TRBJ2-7	ASSFPGGEQY
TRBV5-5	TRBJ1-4	ASSLVGSNEKLF
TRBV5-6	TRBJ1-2	ASSLGGWGNYGYT
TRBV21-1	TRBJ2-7	ASSKAGRDSYEQY
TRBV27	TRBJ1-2	ASSLANNYGYT